The present entry profiles one T cell receptor beta chain with its context. Per the original methods: Amplification of reference gene primers provided the estimated nucleated cell counts. This table comes from immunoSEQ multiplex PCR, and its TCRdb copy is limited to in-frame clones, with some not included. V and J calls and clone size are those listed in that table; D and trimming were worked out from the DNA. The sample lists 200,000 to 250,000 clones, 80% to 90% occurring once. Participants were aged about 18 to 89 years from roughly 25 US areas. Participants' own reports of clinical history determined their cohort assignment. This sample stems from a study of blood T cell repertoires in COVID-19. Across the whole study: Samples of COVID-19 (acute and convalescent) were obtained from the United States, Italy and Spain.

In germline, CDR1 is MDHEN, CDR2 SYDVKM. The CDR3 is 13 residues long. Between the trimmed V and J ends, which lost 1 base and 7 bases, there was a span of 10 bases. The receptor's source is a man aged 35 to 55 who had recovered from COVID-19. This rearrangement joins TRBV28 to TRBJ1-2; D gene uncertain. Sample: PBMCs or T cells enriched from blood (not recorded which). CDR3 coding DNA: TGTGCCAGCAGTTTATCTTTGGGCCGTGGCTACACCTTC. Amino acid sequence: CASSLSLGRGYTF.